A selection of T cell receptor beta chains follows, all from one sample in a study of immune heterogeneity within non-small cell lung tumors. From the multiplex PCR reads, TCRdb called clonotypes with MiXCR, one entry per CDR3 protein. The table has thousands of distinct CDR3 sequences, around 40% seen once; the top ten hold 50%. Sample: lung tumor tissue. Every receptor here comes from a man between 60 and 75 years old with non-small cell lung cancer. CDR3s include the opening cysteine and the closing phenylalanine or tryptophan. The D gene is left open where the match is weak. The size field is filled for only some rows; it gives once, few, many or a size class.

>large|TRBJ2-7|TRBV28|TRBD1
CASSLGTAGEQYF
TGTGCCAGCAGTCTCGGGACAGCAGGAGAGCAGTACTTC
>-|TRBJ2-3|TRBV7-3|TRBD2
CASSLGFGGGSTDTQYF
TGTGCCAGCAGCTTAGGGTTTGGGGGAGGGAGCACAGATACGCAGTATTTT
>many|TRBJ2-1|TRBV3-1|TRBD2
CASSQIPGLGGNEQFF
TGTGCCAGCAGCCAAATACCGGGACTAGGGGGCAATGAGCAGTTCTTC
>medium-sized|TRBJ1-3|TRBV4-1|-
CASSQDDWAAANTIYF
TGCGCCAGCAGCCAAGATGACTGGGCGGCCGCCAACACCATATATTTT
>large|TRBJ1-2|TRBV2|-
CASSAGGDYGYTF
TGTGCCAGCAGTGCCGGGGGAGACTATGGCTACACCTTC
>-|TRBJ2-1|TRBV27|TRBD2
CASSWTSGRVGEQFF
TGTGCCAGCAGTTGGACGAGCGGGAGGGTCGGTGAGCAGTTCTTC
>medium-sized|TRBJ2-7|TRBV3-1|TRBD2
CASSDLGRGGSSYEQYF
TGTGCCAGCAGCGACCTTGGCCGCGGGGGGAGCTCCTACGAGCAGTACTTC
>once|TRBJ2-1|TRBV28|-
CAITVVGGPHEQFF
TGTGCCATCACGGTAGTGGGAGGTCCTCATGAGCAGTTCTTC
>medium-sized|TRBJ2-7|TRBV25-1|TRBD2
CASSESLSRRGVSYEQYF
TGTGCCAGCAGTGAATCTCTCTCCCGGCGGGGGGTCTCCTACGAGCAGTACTTC
>-|TRBJ2-3|TRBV20-1|TRBD2
CSSISLAGCTDTQYF
TGCAGTTCTATTTCTCTAGCGGGCTGCACAGATACGCAGTATTTT
>large|TRBJ1-2|TRBV4-1|TRBD1
CASSRPGGNYGYTF
TGCGCCAGCAGCAGGCCAGGGGGGAACTATGGCTACACCTTC
>medium-sized|TRBJ2-2|TRBV4-1|TRBD1
CASSQDLFRGLDTGELFF
TGCGCCAGCAGCCAAGATCTGTTCAGGGGGCTGGACACCGGGGAGCTGTTTTTT
>-|TRBJ1-1|TRBV27|TRBD1
CASSFSQGVTEAFF
TGTGCCAGCAGTTTTTCACAGGGGGTCACTGAAGCTTTCTTT
>few|TRBJ2-7|TRBV5-5|-
CASSFSLGASYEQYF
TGTGCCAGCAGCTTTAGTCTCGGGGCTTCCTACGAGCAGTACTTC
>-|TRBJ1-1|TRBV20-1|-
CSAAVVLNTEAFF
TGCAGTGCAGCGGTGGTCTTGAACACTGAAGCTTTCTTT
>-|TRBJ2-3|TRBV19|-
CASSISGALVDTQYF
TGTGCCAGTAGTATTAGTGGGGCGCTTGTAGATACGCAGTATTTT
>-|TRBJ2-4|TRBV3-1|-
CASSQDRSIQYF
TGTGCCAGCAGCCAAGACAGAAGCATTCAGTACTTC
>large|TRBJ2-1|TRBV6-4|-
CASSDSIGADEQFF
TGTGCCAGCAGTGACTCGATCGGGGCCGATGAGCAGTTCTTC
>-|TRBJ2-7|TRBV12-3/TRBV12-4|TRBD2
CASKGTNRREQYF
TGTGCCAGCAAAGGGACTAACAGAAGAGAGCAGTACTTC
>medium-sized|TRBJ1-5|TRBV28|-
CASRWGAGSNQPQHF
TGTGCCAGCAGATGGGGGGCAGGCTCCAATCAGCCCCAGCATTTT
>-|TRBJ1-2|TRBV13|-
CASSFSQGRRGYTF
TGTGCCAGCAGCTTCTCCCAGGGTCGGAGGGGCTACACCTTC
>many|TRBJ1-1|TRBV5-5|-
CASSWQANTEAFF
TGTGCCAGCAGCTGGCAGGCGAACACTGAAGCTTTCTTT
>few|TRBJ2-7|TRBV27|TRBD2
CASSARLAGPSHEQYF
TGTGCCAGTAGTGCTAGACTAGCGGGACCCTCCCACGAGCAGTACTTC
>-|TRBJ2-1|TRBV7-2|-
CASSRGIYNEQFF
TGTGCCAGCAGCCGAGGTATATACAATGAGCAGTTCTTC
>medium-sized|TRBJ2-7|TRBV28|-
CASSPNYEQYF
TGTGCCAGCAGCCCAAACTACGAGCAGTACTTC
>-|TRBJ1-1|TRBV12-3/TRBV12-4|TRBD1
CASSSTRGMLRAEAFF
TGTGCCAGCAGTTCTACCAGGGGGATGTTAAGGGCTGAAGCTTTCTTT
>few|TRBJ2-5|TRBV5-6|-
CASSYVGETQYF
TGTGCCAGCAGCTATGTGGGGGAGACCCAGTACTTC
>medium-sized|TRBJ1-1|TRBV20-1|-
CSGGTNTEAFF
TGCAGTGGTGGCACGAACACTGAAGCTTTCTTT
>-|TRBJ2-7|TRBV14|-
CASSPTAISYEQYF
TGTGCCAGCAGCCCGACAGCTATCTCCTACGAGCAGTACTTC
>-|TRBJ1-5|TRBV19|-
CASSIDSDRDPRNQPQHF
TGTGCCAGTAGTATAGATTCCGACCGGGACCCTCGTAATCAGCCCCAGCATTTT
>-|TRBJ1-1|TRBV27|-
CASRKLGTEAFF
TGTGCCAGCAGAAAATTGGGGACTGAAGCTTTCTTT
>-|TRBJ1-2|TRBV5-1|-
CASSLGSKWGYTF
TGCGCCAGCAGCTTAGGAAGCAAATGGGGCTACACCTTC
>medium-sized|TRBJ2-7|TRBV12-3/TRBV12-4|TRBD2
CASSGGGRRGSYEQYF
TGTGCCAGCAGTGGGGGGGGACGGCGGGGATCCTACGAGCAGTACTTC
>medium-sized|TRBJ2-1|TRBV9|-
CASSVDVGEQFF
TGTGCCAGCAGCGTAGATGTGGGTGAGCAGTTCTTC
>few|TRBJ2-7|TRBV7-8|-
CASSFTTSPPYEQYF
TGTGCCAGCAGCTTCACAACTAGCCCCCCCTACGAGCAGTACTTC
>-|TRBJ1-4|TRBV7-9|-
CASSLAPGREKLFF
TGTGCCAGCAGCTTAGCTCCAGGACGTGAAAAACTGTTTTTT
>-|TRBJ2-3|TRBV9|-
CARSVAGQRVDTQYF
TGTGCCAGAAGCGTAGCAGGCCAGAGAGTAGATACGCAGTATTTT
>large|TRBJ2-2|TRBV27|-
CASSFIAQNTGELFF
TGTGCCAGCAGTTTCATAGCGCAGAACACCGGGGAGCTGTTTTTT
>medium-sized|TRBJ2-7|TRBV7-3|-
CASSPDNHEQYF
TGTGCCAGCAGCCCCGACAACCACGAGCAGTACTTC
>-|TRBJ2-3|TRBV5-1|TRBD2
CASSPGLAVPDTQYF
TGCGCCAGCAGCCCGGGACTAGCCGTCCCAGATACGCAGTATTTT
>medium-sized|TRBJ1-1|TRBV20-1|-
CSASHLGNTEAFF
TGCAGTGCGAGCCACCTGGGGAACACTGAAGCTTTCTTT
>-|TRBJ1-1|TRBV30|-
CAWSVLRGGNTEAFF
TGTGCCTGGAGTGTACTTCGGGGGGGGAACACTGAAGCTTTCTTT
>-|TRBJ1-2|TRBV6-5|-
CASSYSKVGGSYTF
TGTGCCAGCAGTTACTCGAAGGTTGGGGGCAGCTACACCTTC
>medium-sized|TRBJ1-5|TRBV19|-
CASSISAYSNQPQHF
TGTGCCAGTAGTATCTCAGCTTATAGCAATCAGCCCCAGCATTTT
>medium-sized|TRBJ2-7|TRBV5-6|-
CASSLAELEYEQYF
TGTGCCAGCAGCTTGGCCGAACTAGAGTACGAGCAGTACTTC
>-|TRBJ2-7|TRBV6-1|-
CASSAATSRYEQYF
TGTGCCAGCAGTGCCGCAACCTCCCGCTACGAGCAGTACTTC
>medium-sized|TRBJ1-1|TRBV18|-
CASSLRQANTEAFF
TGTGCCAGCTCACTACGACAGGCGAACACTGAAGCTTTCTTT
>medium-sized|TRBJ1-4|TRBV7-9|-
CASSLVVEKLFF
TGTGCCAGCAGCTTAGTGGTTGAAAAACTGTTTTTT
>-|TRBJ2-1|TRBV9|-
CASSAGNSYNEQFF
TGTGCCAGCAGCGCCGGTAACTCCTACAATGAGCAGTTCTTC
>-|TRBJ2-1|TRBV11-2|-
CASSLLDEQFF
TGTGCCAGCAGCTTACTTGATGAGCAGTTCTTC
>medium-sized|TRBJ1-5|TRBV20-1|-
CSAGGKGNQPQHF
TGCAGTGCAGGGGGTAAGGGCAATCAGCCCCAGCATTTT
>-|TRBJ1-6|TRBV5-1|-
CASSLGQTANNSPLHF
TGCGCCAGCAGCTTGGGACAGACAGCAAATAATTCACCCCTCCACTTT
>-|TRBJ1-2|TRBV6-5|TRBD1
CASSYSQGGRWGYGYTF
TGTGCCAGCAGTTACTCGCAGGGGGGTCGCTGGGGCTATGGCTACACCTTC
>-|TRBJ1-6|TRBV6-1|-
CASSPDFRSPLHF
TGTGCCAGCAGCCCCGACTTTCGGTCACCCCTCCACTTT
>once|TRBJ1-3|TRBV11-1|-
CASSRGTSFSGNTIYF
TGTGCCAGCAGCCGGGGCACATCGTTCTCTGGAAACACCATATATTTT